Described below is a single T cell receptor beta chain sequence and its context. This sample stems from a study of blood T cell repertoires in COVID-19. The data were produced by immunoSEQ multiplex PCR, yet TCRdb's version contains in-frame clones alone and is incomplete. The sample includes roughly 380,000 clones, 85% seen only once; the top ten take 3% to 4%. Germline V lookup: CDR1 SGHRS, CDR2 YFSETQ. Losses at the gene ends were 4 bases for V and 7 bases for J; bases not matched to a gene: 6. CDR3 length: 15 amino acids. This chain uses TRBV5-1 with TRBJ1-4; 11 nucleotides align to TRBD1. The receptor comes from a woman aged 18-29 years with acute or convalescent COVID-19. The sequenced sample consisted of peripheral blood. The CDR3 DNA follows: TGCGCCAGCAGCGGTGGACAGGGGGCGGGTGAAAAACTGTTTTTT. Its translation: CASSGGQGAGEKLFF.